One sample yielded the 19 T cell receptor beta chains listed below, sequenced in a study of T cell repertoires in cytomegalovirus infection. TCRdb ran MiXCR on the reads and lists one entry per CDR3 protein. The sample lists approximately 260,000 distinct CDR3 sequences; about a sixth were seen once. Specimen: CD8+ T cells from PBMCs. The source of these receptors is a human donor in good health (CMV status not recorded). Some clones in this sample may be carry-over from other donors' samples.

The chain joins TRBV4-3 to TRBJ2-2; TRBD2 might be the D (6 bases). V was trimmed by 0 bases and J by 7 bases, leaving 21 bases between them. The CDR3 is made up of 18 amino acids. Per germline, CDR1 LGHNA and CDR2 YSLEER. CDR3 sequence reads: CASSQDFGTPYLGGELFF. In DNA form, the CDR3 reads TGCGCCAGCAGCCAAGATTTTGGGACTCCCTATTTGGGCGGGGAGCTGTTTTTT.

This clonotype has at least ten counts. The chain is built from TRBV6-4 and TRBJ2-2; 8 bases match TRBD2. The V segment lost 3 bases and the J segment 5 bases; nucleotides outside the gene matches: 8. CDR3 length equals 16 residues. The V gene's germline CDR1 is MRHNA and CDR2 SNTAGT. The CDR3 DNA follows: TGTGCCAGCAGTGAGGGAGAAGCGGGGGAAACCGGGGAGCTGTTTTTT. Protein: CASSEGEAGETGELFF.

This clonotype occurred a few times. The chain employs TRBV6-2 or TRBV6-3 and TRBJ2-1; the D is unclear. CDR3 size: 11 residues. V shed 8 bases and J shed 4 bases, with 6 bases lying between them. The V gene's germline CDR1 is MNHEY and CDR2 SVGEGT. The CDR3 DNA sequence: TGTGCCAGCTGGGCTTACAATGAGCAGTTCTTC. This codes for CASWAYNEQFF.

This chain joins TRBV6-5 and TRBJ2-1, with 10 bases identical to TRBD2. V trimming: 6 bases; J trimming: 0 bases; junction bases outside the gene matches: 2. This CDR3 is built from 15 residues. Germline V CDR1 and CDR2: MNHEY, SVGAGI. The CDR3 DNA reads TGTGCCAGCAGGATAGCGGGGGGCTCCTACAATGAGCAGTTCTTC. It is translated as CASRIAGGSYNEQFF.

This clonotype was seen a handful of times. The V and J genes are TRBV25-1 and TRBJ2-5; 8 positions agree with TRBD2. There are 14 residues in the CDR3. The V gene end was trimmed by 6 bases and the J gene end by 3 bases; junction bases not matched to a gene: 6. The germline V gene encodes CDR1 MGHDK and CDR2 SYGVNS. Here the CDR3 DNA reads TGTGCCAGCAGCCTCGGAGCGGGGGAAGAGACCCAGTACTTC. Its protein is CASSLGAGEETQYF.

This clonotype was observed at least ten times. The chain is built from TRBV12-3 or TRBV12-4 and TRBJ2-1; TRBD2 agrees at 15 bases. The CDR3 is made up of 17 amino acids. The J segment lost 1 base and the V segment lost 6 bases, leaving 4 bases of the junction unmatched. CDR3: CASSGLAGGHSYNEQFF. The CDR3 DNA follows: TGTGCCAGCAGCGGACTAGCGGGGGGGCATTCCTACAATGAGCAGTTCTTC.

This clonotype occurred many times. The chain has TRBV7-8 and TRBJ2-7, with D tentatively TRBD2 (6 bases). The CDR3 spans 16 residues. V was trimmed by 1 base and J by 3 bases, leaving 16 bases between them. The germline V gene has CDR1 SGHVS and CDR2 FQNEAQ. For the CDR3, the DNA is TGTGCCAGCAGCTTAGTTAGGACCCTGGGGGGCTACGAGCAGTACTTC. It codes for CASSLVRTLGGYEQYF. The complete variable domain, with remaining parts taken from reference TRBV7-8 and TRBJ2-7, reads GAGVSQSPRYKVAKRGQDVALRCDPISGHVSLFWYQQALGQGPEFLTYFQNEAQLDKSGLPSDRFFAERPEGSVSTLKIQRTQQEDSAVYLCASSLVRTLGGYEQYFGPGTRLTVT.

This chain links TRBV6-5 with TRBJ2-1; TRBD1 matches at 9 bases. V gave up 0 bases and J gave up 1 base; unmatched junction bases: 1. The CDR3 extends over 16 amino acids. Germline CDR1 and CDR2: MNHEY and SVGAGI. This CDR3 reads CASSYSGTGSYNEQFF. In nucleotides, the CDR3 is TGTGCCAGCAGTTACTCGGGGACAGGGTCCTACAATGAGCAGTTCTTC.

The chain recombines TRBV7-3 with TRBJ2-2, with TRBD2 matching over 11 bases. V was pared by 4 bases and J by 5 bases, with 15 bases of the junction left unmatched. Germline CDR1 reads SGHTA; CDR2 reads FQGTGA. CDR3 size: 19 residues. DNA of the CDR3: TGTGCCAGCAGCTCCACCGGAGGTGTAGCGGGGGGGTGGACCGGGGAGCTGTTTTTT. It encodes CASSSTGGVAGGWTGELFF. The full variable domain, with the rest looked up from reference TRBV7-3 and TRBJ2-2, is GAGVSQTPSNKVTEKGKYVELRCDPISGHTALYWYRQSLGQGPEFLIYFQGTGAADDSGLPNDRFFAVRPEGSVSTLKIQRTERGDSAVYLCASSSTGGVAGGWTGELFFGEGSRLTVL.

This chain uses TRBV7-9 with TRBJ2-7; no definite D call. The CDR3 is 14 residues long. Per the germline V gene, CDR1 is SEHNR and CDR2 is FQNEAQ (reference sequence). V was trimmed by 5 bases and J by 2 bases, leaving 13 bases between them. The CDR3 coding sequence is TGTGCCAGCAGCCGCTCACAACAAGCCTACGAGCAGTACTTC. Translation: CASSRSQQAYEQYF.

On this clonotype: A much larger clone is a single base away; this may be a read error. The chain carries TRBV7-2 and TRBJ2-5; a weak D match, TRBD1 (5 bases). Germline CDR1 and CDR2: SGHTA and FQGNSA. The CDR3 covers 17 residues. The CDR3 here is CAISPPRSGPYLETQYF. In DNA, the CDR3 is TGTGCCATCAGCCCCCCCCGTTCAGGGCCGTACCTTGAGACCCAGTACTTC.

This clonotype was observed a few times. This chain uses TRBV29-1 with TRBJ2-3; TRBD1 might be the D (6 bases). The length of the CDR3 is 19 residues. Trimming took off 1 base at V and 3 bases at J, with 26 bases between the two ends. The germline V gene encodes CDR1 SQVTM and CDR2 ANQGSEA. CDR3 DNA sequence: TGCAGCGTTGAAGGATATCTAGGTGCTGGACAGTTTCGGACAGATACGCAGTATTTT. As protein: CSVEGYLGAGQFRTDTQYF.

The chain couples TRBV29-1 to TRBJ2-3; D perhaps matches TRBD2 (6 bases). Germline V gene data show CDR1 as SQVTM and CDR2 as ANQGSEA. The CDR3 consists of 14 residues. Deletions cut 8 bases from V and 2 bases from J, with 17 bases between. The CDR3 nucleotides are TGCAGCTCCAGCTTGGGGGGTACCACAGATACGCAGTATTTT. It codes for CSSSLGGTTDTQYF.

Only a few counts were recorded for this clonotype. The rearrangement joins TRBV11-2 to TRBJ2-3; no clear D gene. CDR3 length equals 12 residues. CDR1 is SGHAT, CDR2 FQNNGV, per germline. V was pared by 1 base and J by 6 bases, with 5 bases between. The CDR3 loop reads CASSLVLDTQYF. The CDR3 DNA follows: TGTGCCAGCAGCTTAGTCTTGGATACGCAGTATTTT.

The CDR3 spells CSARDTTYGYTF. The CDR3 region has the DNA TGCAGTGCTAGAGATACCACCTATGGCTACACCTTC. The rearrangement joins TRBV20-1 to TRBJ1-2; no reliable D call. The V end was cut by 0 bases, the J end by 4 bases, with 6 bases between. Germline lookup yields CDR1 DFQATT and CDR2 SNEGSKA (reference sequence). The CDR3 has 12 amino acids.

CDR3 bases: TGCAGCGTTGAAGATAGCCTGGGGGTGATCACTGAAGCTTTCTTT. This codes for CSVEDSLGVITEAFF. The chain carries TRBV29-1 and TRBJ1-1; D perhaps matches TRBD1 (5 bases). Between the trimmed V and J ends, which lost 0 bases and 4 bases, there was a span of 15 bases. Germline values: CDR1 SQVTM, CDR2 ANQGSEA. CDR3 length equals 15 residues.

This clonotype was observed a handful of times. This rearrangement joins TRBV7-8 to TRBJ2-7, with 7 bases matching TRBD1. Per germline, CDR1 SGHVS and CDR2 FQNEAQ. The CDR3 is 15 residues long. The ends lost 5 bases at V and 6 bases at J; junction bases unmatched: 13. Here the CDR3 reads CASSPQSEGALEQYF. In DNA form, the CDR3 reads TGTGCCAGCAGCCCGCAATCTGAGGGGGCTCTCGAGCAGTACTTC.

The CDR3 sequence: CASSDSGTGDLNEQFF. DNA for the CDR3: TGTGCCAGCAGTGACTCGGGGACAGGGGACCTAAATGAGCAGTTCTTC. The gene calls are TRBV6-4 and TRBJ2-1; 10 bases match TRBD1. Germline CDR1 is MRHNA and CDR2 is SNTAGT. The junction had 6 bases not matched to a gene; V was cut back by 0 bases and J by 7 bases. CDR3 length equals 16 residues.

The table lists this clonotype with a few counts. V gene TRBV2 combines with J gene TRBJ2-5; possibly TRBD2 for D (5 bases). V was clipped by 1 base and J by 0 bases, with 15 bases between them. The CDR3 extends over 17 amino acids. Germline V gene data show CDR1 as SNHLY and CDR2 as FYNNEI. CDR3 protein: CASSEVGTSKDQETQYF. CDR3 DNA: TGTGCCAGCAGTGAAGTGGGCACTAGTAAAGACCAAGAGACCCAGTACTTC.